Listed here are 28 T cell receptor beta chains from one sample, sequenced in a study of blood T cell repertoires in COVID-19. TCRdb's table, derived via immunoSEQ multiplex PCR, lists solely in-frame clones and lacks some. The repertoire includes about 320,000 clones, about 82% of them detected once, and just over 7% sits in the top ten. The sample consisted of peripheral blood. Receptor source: a human donor in a cohort sampled during active COVID-19.

The V gene is TRBV19, the J gene TRBJ2-1; TRBD2 agrees at 10 bases. CDR1 and CDR2 (germline): LNHDA, SQIVND (reference sequence). This CDR3 has 15 amino acids. The V segment lost 6 bases and the J segment 4 bases; nucleotides outside the gene matches: 6. CDR3 DNA: TGTGCCAGTAGCCCAGCGGGGGGGATTTACAATGAGCAGTTCTTC. It yields the protein CASSPAGGIYNEQFF.

V gene TRBV18 combines with J gene TRBJ1-4; unclear D gene. V was trimmed by 1 base and J by 0 bases, leaving 6 bases between them. The CDR3 spans 15 residues. CDR1 and CDR2 from the germline V gene are KGHSH and LQKENI. The CDR3 reads CASSPREATNEKLFF. DNA of the CDR3: TGTGCCAGCTCACCACGGGAGGCAACTAATGAAAAACTGTTTTTT.

The chain couples TRBV24-1 to TRBJ2-1; a weak D match, TRBD2 (6 bases). Germline loops: CDR1 KGHDR, CDR2 SFDVKD. V lost 6 bases and J lost 7, with 15 bases in between. CDR3 size: 14 residues. CDR3 region: CATSIGLAMNEQFF. CDR3 sequence (DNA): TGTGCCACCAGTATCGGGCTAGCGATGAATGAGCAGTTCTTC.

V usage is TRBV5-6 and J usage is TRBJ1-1, with a tentative D call TRBD1 (5 bases). Per germline, CDR1 SGHDT and CDR2 YYEEEE. CDR3 length: 16 residues. The V end was cut by 2 bases, the J end by 10 bases, with 24 bases between. In DNA, the CDR3 is TGTGCCAGCAGCTTAACCGTCCCGGGTTCGGGGGTCGGAGCTTTCTTT. This codes for CASSLTVPGSGVGAFF.

The rearrangement uses TRBV6-4 and TRBJ1-2, with 9 bases lining up with TRBD1. The CDR3 runs 14 residues. CDR1 is MRHNA and CDR2 is SNTAGT in the germline V gene. Trimming took 5 bases from V and 2 from J; bases not matched to a gene: 3. The CDR3 sequence is CASSRTGENYGYTF. CDR3 in DNA: TGTGCCAGCAGTCGGACAGGGGAAAACTATGGCTACACCTTC.

V is TRBV5-1 and J is TRBJ2-7; 9 nucleotides line up with TRBD1. With 4 bases clipped from V and 3 bases from J, the junction kept 5 bases outside the gene matches. Germline V gene sequence: CDR1 SGHRS, CDR2 YFSETQ. This CDR3 has 14 residues. The CDR3 nucleotides are TGCGCCAGCAGCCCACCGGGACAGGGCTACGAGCAGTACTTC. The encoded protein is CASSPPGQGYEQYF.

Only one count was recorded for this clone. This chain uses TRBV3-1 (or the pseudogene TRBV3-2) with TRBJ1-2; TRBD1 is a possible D gene (5 bases). Germline CDR1 is LGHDT and CDR2 is YNNKEL (reference sequence). The CDR3 is made up of 13 amino acids. V was shortened by 1 base and J by 8 bases, with 11 bases between the two germline ends. CDR3 DNA sequence: TGTGCCAGCAGCCAAGCGACAGATAGAGGCTACACCTTC. As protein: CASSQATDRGYTF.

J is TRBJ1-1 and V is TRBV7-3, with D unresolved. CDR1 SGHTA and CDR2 FQGTGA come from the germline V gene. The CDR3 runs to 13 residues. The ends were cut back, 5 bases at V and 4 bases at J, with 11 bases in the middle. The CDR3, as DNA: TGTGCCAGCAGCCCCCGTTCGGGCACTGAAGCTTTCTTT. Encoded protein: CASSPRSGTEAFF.

The CDR3 protein is CASTWGVGNTEAFF. The DNA for the CDR3 is TGTGCCAGTACCTGGGGGGTGGGGAACACTGAAGCTTTCTTT. The rearrangement links TRBV19 to TRBJ1-1; weak D call: TRBD1 (5 bases). Per germline, CDR1 LNHDA and CDR2 SQIVND (reference sequence). This CDR3 spans 14 amino acids. Trimming removed 7 bases at V and 1 base at J, with 13 bases between.

The gene calls are TRBV7-3 and TRBJ1-1; D unresolved. The CDR3 sequence is 13 residues long. In germline, CDR1 is SGHTA, CDR2 FQGTGA. Trimming left V 2 bases short and J 3 bases short, with 7 bases between. This chain's CDR3 is CASSLAGDTEAFF. The CDR3 nucleotides are TGTGCCAGCAGCTTAGCTGGAGACACTGAAGCTTTCTTT.

V and J are TRBV7-9 and TRBJ1-6; a weak D match, TRBD1 (6 bases). The CDR3 loop spans 16 amino acids. Per the germline V gene, CDR1 is SEHNR and CDR2 is FQNEAQ (reference sequence). Trimming removed 5 bases from V and 6 bases from J, with 17 bases in between. CDR3 sequence reads: CASSPSRTATNSPLHF. The DNA of the CDR3 is TGTGCCAGCAGCCCTTCCAGGACAGCAACTAATTCACCCCTCCACTTT.

The chain has TRBV2 and TRBJ1-2; 7 nucleotides line up with TRBD1. Germline CDR1 reads SNHLY; CDR2 reads FYNNEI. The CDR3 extends over 13 amino acids. Trimming took 6 bases from V and 6 from J; bases not matched to a gene: 7. The CDR3 DNA reads TGTGCCAGCAGAGAACAGGGGAGGGATGGCTACACCTTC. This codes for CASREQGRDGYTF.

The chain has TRBV30 and TRBJ1-4; 7 bases are shared with TRBD1. The ends lost 7 bases at V and 3 bases at J; junction bases unmatched: 8. In germline, CDR1 is GTSNPN, CDR2 SVGIG (reference sequence). There are 14 residues in the CDR3. CDR3 bases: TGTGCCTACCAAACAGGGGTAGCTAATGAAAAACTGTTTTTT. Amino acid sequence: CAYQTGVANEKLFF.

V is TRBV28 and J is TRBJ2-7; the match to TRBD1 covers 8 bases. Germline values: CDR1 MDHEN, CDR2 SYDVKM. CDR3 length: 15 residues. The V and J ends lost 7 bases and 7 bases, in that order; junction bases with no gene match: 15. CDR3 sequence (DNA): TGTGCCAGCACCCCCGCCGGGACAGGCTGGGGAGAGCAGTACTTC. As protein: CASTPAGTGWGEQYF.

V usage is TRBV5-1 and J usage is TRBJ2-3, with unresolved D. This CDR3 spans 15 amino acids. Germline CDR1 and CDR2: SGHRS and YFSETQ. V dropped 2 bases and J dropped 0 bases, with 10 bases sitting between them. CDR3 loop: CASSLLITSTDTQYF. The CDR3 region has the DNA TGCGCCAGCAGCTTATTAATTACTAGCACAGATACGCAGTATTTT.

The chain is built from TRBV2 and TRBJ1-1; possible D gene TRBD1, 5 bases. V was cut by 8 bases and J by 0 bases, with 16 bases left in between. The CDR3 spans 15 residues. CDR1 is SNHLY and CDR2 is FYNNEI in the germline V gene. CDR3 residues: CASGAADTMNTEAFF. Written as DNA, the CDR3 is TGTGCCAGCGGGGCAGCCGATACCATGAACACTGAAGCTTTCTTT.

The chain links TRBV29-1 to TRBJ2-2, with D maybe TRBD1 (5 bases). Germline CDR1 is SQVTM and CDR2 is ANQGSEA. The CDR3 consists of 13 residues. Trimming removed 3 bases at V and 2 bases at J, with 7 bases between. Here the CDR3 reads CSVDQGNTGELFF. CDR3 sequence (DNA): TGCAGCGTTGATCAGGGTAACACCGGGGAGCTGTTTTTT.

The chain employs TRBV30 and TRBJ2-1, with 8 bases that match TRBD1. V lost 4 bases and J lost 6; bases outside the gene matches: 5. The CDR3 covers 13 residues. In germline, CDR1 is GTSNPN, CDR2 SVGIG (reference sequence). CDR3 region: CAWTGGFGNEQFF. In DNA form, the CDR3 reads TGTGCCTGGACAGGGGGCTTCGGCAATGAGCAGTTCTTC.

The chain recombines TRBV6-1 with TRBJ2-1; TRBD2 aligns across 8 bases. This CDR3 has 16 residues. J gave up 3 bases and V 2 bases, and 6 bases lay outside the gene matches. Germline CDR1 reads MNHNS; CDR2 reads SASEGT. CDR3 protein: CASSERGAGDYNEQFF. CDR3 nucleotide sequence: TGTGCCAGCAGTGAAAGGGGAGCGGGGGACTACAATGAGCAGTTCTTC.

V is TRBV5-1 and J is TRBJ2-1; unclear D gene. Trimming removed 9 bases at V and 8 bases at J, with 15 bases between. In germline, CDR1 is SGHRS, CDR2 YFSETQ. The CDR3 spans 12 residues. The CDR3 DNA reads as TGCGCCACGACTGCCTTGGTAGATGAGCAGTTCTTC. The encoded protein is CATTALVDEQFF.

Many counts were recorded for this clone. This chain links TRBV20-1 with TRBJ2-3; 9 nucleotides align to TRBD2. After removal of 3 bases from V and 0 bases from J, the junction contained 4 bases not matched to a gene. Germline CDR1 and CDR2: DFQATT and SNEGSKA (reference sequence). The CDR3 has 15 amino acids. The CDR3: CSASWSGGSTDTQYF. The DNA for the CDR3 is TGCAGTGCTAGTTGGAGCGGGGGGAGCACAGATACGCAGTATTTT.

This rearrangement joins TRBV10-3 to TRBJ1-2; possible D gene TRBD1, 6 bases. The V end lost 7 bases, the J end lost 8 bases, and 14 bases lay between the germline ends. Germline V gene sequence: CDR1 ENHRY, CDR2 SYGVKD. CDR3 size: 12 residues. The CDR3 sequence: CAITAGQSGYTF. CDR3 sequence (DNA): TGTGCCATCACCGCCGGACAGAGCGGCTACACCTTC.

This clone came up once. The chain employs TRBV27 and TRBJ1-4; 7 positions agree with TRBD1. V trimming: 5 bases; J trimming: 8 bases; junction bases outside the gene matches: 11. In germline, CDR1 is MNHEY, CDR2 SMNVEV (reference sequence). CDR3 length: 15 amino acids. The CDR3 nucleotides are TGTGCCAGCAGTCCCAACAGGGGACGACGCGAAAAACTGTTTTTT. Its protein product is CASSPNRGRREKLFF.

V is TRBV28 and J is TRBJ1-5; D possibly corresponds to TRBD1 (5 bases). V lost 6 bases and J lost 3, with 12 bases in between. The CDR3 extends over 14 amino acids. Germline loops: CDR1 MDHEN, CDR2 SYDVKM. The CDR3 coding sequence is TGTGCCAGCAGGCTGACAGATTCCAATCAGCCCCAGCATTTT. Its protein product is CASRLTDSNQPQHF.

This chain uses TRBV5-4 with TRBJ2-3, with 10 bases identical to TRBD2. This CDR3 has 15 amino acids. Trimming took 4 bases from V and 0 from J; bases not matched to a gene: 2. Germline V gene lookup returns CDR1 SGHNT and CDR2 YYREEE (reference sequence). CDR3 coding DNA: TGTGCCAGCAGCAGCGGGGGGGATAGCACAGATACGCAGTATTTT. Protein sequence: CASSSGGDSTDTQYF.

The rearrangement links TRBV18 to TRBJ1-1; D is possibly TRBD1 (6 bases). The CDR3 is 15 amino acids. Looked up from germline, CDR1 is KGHSH and CDR2 is LQKENI. V lost 6 bases to trimming and J lost 0 bases, with 14 bases between them. The CDR3 spells CASSSSGAVNTEAFF. The CDR3 DNA follows: TGTGCCAGCTCGTCTTCAGGGGCGGTGAACACTGAAGCTTTCTTT.

This clone was observed a handful of times. The chain recombines TRBV19 with TRBJ2-3; D is ambiguous. V lost 10 bases and J 0 bases, leaving 17 bases between the germline ends. The germline CDR1 and CDR2 sequences are LNHDA and SQIVND (reference sequence). CDR3 length: 15 amino acids. CDR3 amino acids: CATRRRVASTDTQYF. The CDR3 region has the DNA TGTGCCACCCGGAGACGGGTAGCTAGCACAGATACGCAGTATTTT.

Comments on this clone: No DNA is shown, since the ends of the CDR3 on it are uncertain; the CDR3 is the one TCRdb lists. This rearrangement joins TRBV6-1 to TRBJ1-2. The CDR3 contains 24 residues when both ends are counted. Germline V gene data show CDR1 as MNHNS and CDR2 as SASEGT. The CDR3 is CASSEVTPADYGYTFGSGSYGYTF.